This T cell receptor (beta chain) was identified during a study of blood T cell repertoires in COVID-19. Turning to the study itself: The study drew acute and convalescent COVID-19 samples from the United States, Italy and Spain. T cells, B-cell-depleted T cells, or PBMCs provided the cDNA or gDNA that served as material.

In the source study's methods: Counts of nucleated cells, estimated from reference gene primer amplification, were obtained. Measured with immunoSEQ multiplex PCR; TCRdb has only the in-frame clones, and not every one. V and J calls and clone size are those listed in that table; D and trimming were worked out from the DNA. The table lists around 70,000 clones, about 90% of them singletons. This CDR3 comprises 15 residues. V shed 0 bases and J 7 bases; nucleotides not matched to a gene: 4. CDR1 MNHEY and CDR2 SVGAGI come from the germline V gene. This chain connects TRBV6-5 to TRBJ2-1; 9 nucleotides line up with TRBD2. The sequencing sample was made of peripheral blood. This sequence was found in a woman aged 80 or over with active or convalescent COVID-19. As DNA, the CDR3 is TGTGCCAGCAGTTACTCGGGACTAGCCAGGAATGAGCAGTTCTTC. Translation: CASSYSGLARNEQFF.